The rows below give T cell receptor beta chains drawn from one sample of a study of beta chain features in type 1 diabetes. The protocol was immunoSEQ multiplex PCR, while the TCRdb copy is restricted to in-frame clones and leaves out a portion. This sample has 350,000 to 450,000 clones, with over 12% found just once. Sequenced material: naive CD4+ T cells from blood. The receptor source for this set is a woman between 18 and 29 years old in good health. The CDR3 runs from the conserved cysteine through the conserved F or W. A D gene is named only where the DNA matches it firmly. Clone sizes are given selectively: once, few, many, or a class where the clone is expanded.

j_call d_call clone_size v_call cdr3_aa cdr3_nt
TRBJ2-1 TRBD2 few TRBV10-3 CAIRGTSSYNEQFF TGTGCCATAAGGGGGACTAGCTCCTACAATGAGCAGTTCTTC
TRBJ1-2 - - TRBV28 CASSSGSYGYTF TGTGCCAGCTCCTCTGGCAGTTATGGCTACACCTTC
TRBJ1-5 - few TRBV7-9 CASSRDLIQPQHF TGTGCCAGCAGCCGGGACTTGATTCAGCCCCAGCATTTT
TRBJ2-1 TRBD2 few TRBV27 CASSTGLAAYNEQFF TGTGCCAGCAGTACAGGACTAGCGGCCTACAATGAGCAGTTCTTC
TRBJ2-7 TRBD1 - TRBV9 CASSFGQGAVYEQYF TGTGCCAGCAGCTTCGGACAGGGGGCTGTATACGAGCAGTACTTC
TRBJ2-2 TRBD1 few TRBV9 CASNRDRSTGELFF TGTGCCAGCAACAGGGACAGATCCACCGGGGAGCTGTTTTTT
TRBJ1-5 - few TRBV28 CASSYRVTQPQHF TGTGCCAGCAGCTACAGGGTAACGCAGCCCCAGCATTTT
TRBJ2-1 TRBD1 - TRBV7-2 CASSTAGQGLHEQFF TGTGCCAGCAGCACAGCAGGACAGGGCTTACATGAGCAGTTCTTC
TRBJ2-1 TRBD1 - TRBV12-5 CASGLVWTGQGDEQFF TGTGCTAGTGGTTTGGTATGGACGGGACAGGGGGATGAGCAGTTCTTC
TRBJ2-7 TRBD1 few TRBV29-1 CSARTGAAYEQYF TGCAGCGCACGGACAGGGGCGGCCTACGAGCAGTACTTC